This T cell receptor beta chain was sequenced in a study of blood T cells in healthy people across ages. Overall study findings and caveats: Aged donors had fewer naive CD4+ cells and lower diversity than long-lived donors.

Through a sample-barcoded 5' primer and a J-beta primer mix, a second PCR was run for about 6 to 11 cycles. CDR3-containing paired-end reads numbering at least 2.5 million came from each sample. Each CDR3 protein gets one entry after TCRdb re-called the 5' RACE reads with MiXCR. The table has about 700,000 distinct CDR3 sequences, 32% seen once; the top ten hold 15%. This clonotype has ten or more counts. What it recognizes is unknown. Isolation yielded PBMCs, at least 6 million per sample, in every case. Material: blood. The receptor comes from an elderly woman in good health.

CDR3 DNA: TGTGCCACCAGCAGAGCCGGGACAGGACGCAATGAGCAGTTCTTC. This encodes CATSRAGTGRNEQFF. The chain carries TRBV15 and TRBJ2-1; the match to TRBD1 covers 8 bases. V was pared by 1 base and J by 6 bases, with 5 bases of the junction left unmatched. Germline lookup yields CDR1 LNHNV and CDR2 YYDKDF (reference sequence). CDR3 length equals 15 residues.